This paragraph reports one T cell receptor (beta chain). Its antigen is as yet unknown. The data were obtained in a study of post-analysis software for immune sequencing data. The overall study: Relapsing-remitting, secondary progressive and progressive-relapsing courses of multiple sclerosis were included. Overall study findings and caveats: Those with multiple sclerosis, the patient group, showed significantly lower normalized Chao1 diversity than controls. Patients had higher frequencies than controls of a few TRBV segments, including TRBV5-6, TRBV5-1 and TRBV20-1. The F measure placed samples prepared in the same batch into strongly shared clusters.

Prepared TCR beta cDNA libraries contained unique molecular identifiers. TCRdb fed the PCR reads into MiXCR, producing one record per CDR3 protein. The sample contains 750,000 to 950,000 distinct CDR3 sequences, roughly 58% of which appear only once. The germline V gene encodes CDR1 LGHDT and CDR2 YNNKEL (reference sequence). CDR3 length equals 15 residues. V was pared by 6 bases and J by 6 bases, with 9 bases of the junction left unmatched. The TCR sequence derives from a girl aged 5-17 years with multiple sclerosis. Material: blood. The V call is TRBV3-1, the J call TRBJ2-1, with 9 bases that match TRBD2. Written as DNA, the CDR3 is TGTGCCAGCAGACTCTCAGCGGGGGGCCCCAATGAGCAGTTCTTC. Translated: CASRLSAGGPNEQFF.